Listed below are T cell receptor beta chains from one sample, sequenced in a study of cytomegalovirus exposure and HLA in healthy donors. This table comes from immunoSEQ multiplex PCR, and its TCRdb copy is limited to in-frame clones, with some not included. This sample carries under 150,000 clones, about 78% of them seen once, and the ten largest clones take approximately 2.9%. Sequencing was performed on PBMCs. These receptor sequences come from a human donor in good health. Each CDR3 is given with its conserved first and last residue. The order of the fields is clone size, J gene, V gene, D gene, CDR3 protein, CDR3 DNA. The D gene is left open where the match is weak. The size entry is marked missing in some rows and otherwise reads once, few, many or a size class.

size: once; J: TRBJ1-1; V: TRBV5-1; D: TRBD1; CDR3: CASSWNRGRNTEAFF; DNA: TGCGCCAGCAGCTGGAACAGGGGACGGAACACTGAAGCTTTCTTT
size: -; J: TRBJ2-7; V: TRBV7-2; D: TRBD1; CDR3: CASGSGTGPLLQYF; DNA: TGTGCCAGCGGCTCCGGGACAGGGCCCCTTCTCCAGTACTTC
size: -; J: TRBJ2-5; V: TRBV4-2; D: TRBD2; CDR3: CASSLSGGEGETQYF; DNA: TGTGCCAGCAGCCTTAGCGGGGGGGAGGGAGAGACCCAGTACTTC
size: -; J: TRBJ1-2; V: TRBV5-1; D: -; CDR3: CASRVGGDYGYTF; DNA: TGCGCCAGCAGAGTCGGAGGGGACTATGGCTACACCTTC
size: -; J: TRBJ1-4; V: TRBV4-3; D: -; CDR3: CASSQVGGAATNEKLFF; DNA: TGCGCCAGCAGCCAAGTGGGGGGTGCTGCAACTAATGAAAAACTGTTTTTT
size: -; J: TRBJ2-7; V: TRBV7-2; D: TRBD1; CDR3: CASSYRGQGTYEQYF; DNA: TGTGCCAGCAGCTACCGTGGACAGGGGACCTACGAGCAGTACTTC
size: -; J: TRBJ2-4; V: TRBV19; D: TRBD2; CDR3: CASSRGAGLAGNIQYF; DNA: TGTGCCAGTAGTCGAGGTGCGGGACTAGCGGGAAACATTCAGTACTTC
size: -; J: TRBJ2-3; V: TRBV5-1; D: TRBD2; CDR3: CASSLGNSGVDTQYF; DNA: TGCGCCAGCAGCTTGGGTAATAGCGGGGTGGATACGCAGTATTTT
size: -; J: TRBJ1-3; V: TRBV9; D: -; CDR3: CASRAVSGNTIYF; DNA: TGTGCCAGCCGTGCGGTTTCTGGAAACACCATATATTTT
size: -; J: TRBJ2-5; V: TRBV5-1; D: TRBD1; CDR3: CASSPGQGREAQYF; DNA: TGCGCCAGCAGCCCAGGACAGGGAAGGGAGGCCCAGTACTTC
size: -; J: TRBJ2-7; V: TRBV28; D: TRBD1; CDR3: CASSSGQGVYEQYF; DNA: TGTGCCAGCAGTTCGGGACAGGGAGTTTACGAGCAGTACTTC
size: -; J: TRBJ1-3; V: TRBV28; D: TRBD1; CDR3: CASSLEGASGNTIYF; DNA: TGTGCCAGCAGTTTGGAGGGGGCCTCTGGAAACACCATATATTTT
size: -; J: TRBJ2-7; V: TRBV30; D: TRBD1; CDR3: CASTGTGAYEQYF; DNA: TGTGCCTCAACCGGGACAGGAGCCTACGAGCAGTACTTC
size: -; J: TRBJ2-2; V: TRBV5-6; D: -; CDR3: CASSLERGTGELFF; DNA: TGTGCCAGCAGCTTGGAGAGAGGCACCGGGGAGCTGTTTTTT
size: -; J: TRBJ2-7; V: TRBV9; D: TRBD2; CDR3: CASSVGDSGGYEQYF; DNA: TGTGCCAGCAGCGTAGGTGATAGCGGGGGTTACGAGCAGTACTTC
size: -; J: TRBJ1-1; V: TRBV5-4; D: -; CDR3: CASSLDSRGTEAFF; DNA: TGTGCCAGCAGCTTGGATTCTAGGGGCACTGAAGCTTTCTTT
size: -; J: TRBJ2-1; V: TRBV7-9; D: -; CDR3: CASSTYPPYNEQFF; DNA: TGTGCCAGCAGCACCTACCCGCCCTACAATGAGCAGTTCTTC
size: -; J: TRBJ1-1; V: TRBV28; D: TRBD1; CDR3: CASSYFRKGQGAVITEAFF; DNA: TGTGCCAGCAGCTACTTTCGGAAGGGGCAGGGGGCTGTCATTACTGAAGCTTTCTTT
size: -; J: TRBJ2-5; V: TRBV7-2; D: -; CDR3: CASSQTLRGRQETQYF; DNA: TGTGCCAGCAGCCAAACGTTGCGGGGGCGGCAAGAGACCCAGTACTTC
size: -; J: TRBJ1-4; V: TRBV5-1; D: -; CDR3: CASSPVIGANEKLFF; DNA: TGCGCCAGCAGCCCTGTAATAGGGGCTAATGAAAAACTGTTTTTT
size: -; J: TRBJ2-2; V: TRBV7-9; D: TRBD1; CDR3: CASSSGQSRIGELFF; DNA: TGTGCCAGCAGCTCGGGACAGAGTAGGATCGGGGAGCTGTTTTTT
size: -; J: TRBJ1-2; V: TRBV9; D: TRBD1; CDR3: CASSEWGQGNYGYTF; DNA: TGTGCCAGCAGCGAGTGGGGACAGGGGAACTATGGCTACACCTTC
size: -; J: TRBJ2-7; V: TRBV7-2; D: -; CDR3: CASSLGGGAYEQYF; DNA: TGTGCCAGCAGCTTAGGGGGGGGCGCCTACGAGCAGTACTTC
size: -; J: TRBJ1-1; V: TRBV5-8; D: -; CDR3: CASSLGLTPDGEAFF; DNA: TGTGCCAGCAGCTTGGGACTAACCCCGGACGGTGAAGCTTTCTTT
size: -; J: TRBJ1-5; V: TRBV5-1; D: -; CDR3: CASSLGVPSNQPQHF; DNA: TGCGCCAGCAGCTTGGGAGTTCCAAGCAATCAGCCCCAGCATTTT
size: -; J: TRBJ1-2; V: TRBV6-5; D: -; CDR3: CASSSRTVLNYGYTF; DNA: TGTGCCAGCAGTTCCCGGACAGTTCTTAACTATGGCTACACCTTC
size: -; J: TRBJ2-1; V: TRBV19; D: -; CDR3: CASIEGMGYNEQFF; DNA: TGTGCCAGTATTGAGGGTATGGGATACAATGAGCAGTTCTTC
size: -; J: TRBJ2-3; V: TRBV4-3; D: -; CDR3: CASSLSGAGAGTDTQYF; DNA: TGCGCCAGCAGCCTGTCCGGGGCGGGGGCAGGCACAGATACGCAGTATTTT
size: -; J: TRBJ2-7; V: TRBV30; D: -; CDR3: CAWSVGAVIEQYF; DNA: TGTGCCTGGAGTGTAGGGGCAGTTATCGAGCAGTACTTC
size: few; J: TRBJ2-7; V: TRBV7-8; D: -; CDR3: CASSAYAGWQVAYEQYF; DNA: TGTGCCAGCAGCGCTTACGCCGGTTGGCAGGTCGCCTACGAGCAGTACTTC
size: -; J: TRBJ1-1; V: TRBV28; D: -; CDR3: CASSLSSQGRTEAFF; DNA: TGTGCCAGCAGTTTATCTTCGCAGGGTCGCACTGAAGCTTTCTTT
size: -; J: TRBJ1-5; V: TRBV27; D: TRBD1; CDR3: CASSLQGDNQPQHF; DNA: TGTGCCAGCAGTTTACAGGGGGACAATCAGCCCCAGCATTTT
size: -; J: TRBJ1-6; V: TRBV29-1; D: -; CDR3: CSVSEGTENSPLHF; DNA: TGCAGCGTTTCGGAGGGGACGGAGAATTCACCCCTCCACTTT
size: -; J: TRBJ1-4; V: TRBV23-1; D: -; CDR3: CASLERGLTTNEKLFF; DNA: TGCGCCAGCTTGGAAAGGGGACTTACAACTAATGAAAAACTGTTTTTT
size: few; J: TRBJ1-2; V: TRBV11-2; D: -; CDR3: CASSYGGHRSYGYTF; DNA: TGTGCCAGCAGCTATGGGGGCCACCGGAGCTATGGCTACACCTTC
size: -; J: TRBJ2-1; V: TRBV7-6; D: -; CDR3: CASSLARTVYNEQFF; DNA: TGTGCCAGCAGCTTAGCGAGGACAGTTTACAATGAGCAGTTCTTC
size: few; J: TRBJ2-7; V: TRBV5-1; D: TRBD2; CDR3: CASSLGGRNTYEQYF; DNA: TGCGCCAGCAGCTTGGGCGGGAGAAACACCTACGAGCAGTACTTC
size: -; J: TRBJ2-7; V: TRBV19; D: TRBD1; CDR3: CASSGRDRGLEQYF; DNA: TGTGCCAGTAGTGGCCGGGACAGGGGGCTCGAGCAGTACTTC
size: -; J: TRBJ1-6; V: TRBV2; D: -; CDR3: CASRGFVGLHF; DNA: TGTGCCAGCAGGGGCTTCGTAGGCCTCCACTTT
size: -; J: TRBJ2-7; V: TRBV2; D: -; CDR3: CASRPRTGAMGGKDEQYF; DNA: TGTGCCAGCAGGCCGCGAACCGGAGCGATGGGCGGGAAAGACGAGCAGTACTTC